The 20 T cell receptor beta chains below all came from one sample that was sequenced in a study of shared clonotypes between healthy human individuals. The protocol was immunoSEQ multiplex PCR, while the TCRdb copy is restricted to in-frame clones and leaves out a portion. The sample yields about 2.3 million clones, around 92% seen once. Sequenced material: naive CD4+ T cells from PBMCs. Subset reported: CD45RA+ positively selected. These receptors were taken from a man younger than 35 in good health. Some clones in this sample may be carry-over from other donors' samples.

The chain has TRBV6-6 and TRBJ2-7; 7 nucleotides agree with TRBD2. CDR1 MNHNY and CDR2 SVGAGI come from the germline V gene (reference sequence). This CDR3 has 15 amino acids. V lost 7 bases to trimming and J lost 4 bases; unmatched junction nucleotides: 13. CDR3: CASIRGRGLGYEQYF. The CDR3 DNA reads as TGTGCCAGCATCCGCGGGCGGGGGTTAGGATACGAGCAGTACTTC.

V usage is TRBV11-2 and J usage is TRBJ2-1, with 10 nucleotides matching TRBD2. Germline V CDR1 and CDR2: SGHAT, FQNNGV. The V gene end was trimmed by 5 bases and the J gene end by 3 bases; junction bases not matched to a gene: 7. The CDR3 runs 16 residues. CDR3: CASSPQTSGYYNEQFF. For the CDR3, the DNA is TGTGCCAGCAGCCCCCAGACTAGCGGGTACTACAATGAGCAGTTCTTC.

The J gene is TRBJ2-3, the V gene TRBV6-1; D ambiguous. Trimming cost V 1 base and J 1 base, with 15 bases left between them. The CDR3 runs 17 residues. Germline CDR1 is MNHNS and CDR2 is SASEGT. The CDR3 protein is CASSEDEAALGTDTQYF. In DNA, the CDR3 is TGTGCCAGCAGTGAAGACGAGGCGGCCCTGGGCACAGATACGCAGTATTTT.

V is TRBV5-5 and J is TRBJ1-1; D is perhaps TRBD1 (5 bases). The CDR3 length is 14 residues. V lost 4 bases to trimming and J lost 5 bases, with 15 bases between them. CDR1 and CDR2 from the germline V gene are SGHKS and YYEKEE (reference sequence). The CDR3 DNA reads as TGTGCCAGCAGCCCTAGATGGGGGGTTACTGAAGCTTTCTTT. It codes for CASSPRWGVTEAFF.

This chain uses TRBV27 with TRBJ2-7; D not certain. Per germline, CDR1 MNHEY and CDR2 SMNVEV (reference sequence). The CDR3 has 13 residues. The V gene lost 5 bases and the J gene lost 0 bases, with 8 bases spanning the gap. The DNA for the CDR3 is TGTGCCAGCAGTAGGGATCCCTCCTACGAGCAGTACTTC. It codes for CASSRDPSYEQYF.

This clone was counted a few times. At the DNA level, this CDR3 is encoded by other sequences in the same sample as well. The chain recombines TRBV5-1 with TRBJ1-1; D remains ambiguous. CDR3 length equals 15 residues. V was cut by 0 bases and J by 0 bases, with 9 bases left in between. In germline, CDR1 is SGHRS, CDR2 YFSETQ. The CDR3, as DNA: TGCGCCAGCAGCTTGGCGGCAGGCCTGAACACTGAAGCTTTCTTT. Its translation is CASSLAAGLNTEAFF. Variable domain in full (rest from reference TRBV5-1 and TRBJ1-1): KAGVTQTPRYLIKTRGQQVTLSCSPISGHRSVSWYQQTPGQGLQFLFEYFSETQRNKGNFPGRFSGRQFSNSRSEMNVSTLELGDSALYLCASSLAAGLNTEAFFGQGTRLTVV.

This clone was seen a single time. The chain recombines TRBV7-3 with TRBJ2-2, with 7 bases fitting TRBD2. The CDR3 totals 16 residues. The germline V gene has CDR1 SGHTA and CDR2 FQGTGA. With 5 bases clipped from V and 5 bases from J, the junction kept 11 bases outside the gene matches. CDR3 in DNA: TGTGCCAGCAGCCCTAAGGGCGGGAGTGAAACCGGGGAGCTGTTTTTT. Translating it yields CASSPKGGSETGELFF. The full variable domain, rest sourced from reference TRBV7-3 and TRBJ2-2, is GAGVSQTPSNKVTEKGKYVELRCDPISGHTALYWYRQSLGQGPEFLIYFQGTGAADDSGLPNDRFFAVRPEGSVSTLKIQRTERGDSAVYLCASSPKGGSETGELFFGEGSRLTVL.

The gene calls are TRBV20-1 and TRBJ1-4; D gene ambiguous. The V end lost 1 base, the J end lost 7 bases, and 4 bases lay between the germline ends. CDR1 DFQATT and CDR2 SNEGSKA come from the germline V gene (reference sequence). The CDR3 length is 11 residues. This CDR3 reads CSARGIEKLFF. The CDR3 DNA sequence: TGCAGTGCTAGAGGCATTGAAAAACTGTTTTTT.

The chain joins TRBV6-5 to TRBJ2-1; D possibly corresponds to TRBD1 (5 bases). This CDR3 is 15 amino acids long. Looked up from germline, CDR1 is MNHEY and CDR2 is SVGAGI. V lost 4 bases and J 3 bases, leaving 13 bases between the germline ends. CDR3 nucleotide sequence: TGTGCCAGCAGTTTACGACAGCCCCTCTACAATGAGCAGTTCTTC. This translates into CASSLRQPLYNEQFF.

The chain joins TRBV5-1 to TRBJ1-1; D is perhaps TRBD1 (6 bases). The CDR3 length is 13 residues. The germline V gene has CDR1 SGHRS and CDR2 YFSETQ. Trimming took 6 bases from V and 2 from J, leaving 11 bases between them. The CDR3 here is CASNLQGNTEAFF. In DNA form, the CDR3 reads TGCGCCAGCAATTTACAGGGTAACACTGAAGCTTTCTTT.

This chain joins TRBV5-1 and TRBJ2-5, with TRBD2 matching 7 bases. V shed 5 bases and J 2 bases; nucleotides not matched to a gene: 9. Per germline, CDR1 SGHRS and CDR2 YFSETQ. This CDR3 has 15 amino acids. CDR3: CASSEGLAEQETQYF. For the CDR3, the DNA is TGCGCCAGCAGTGAGGGGCTAGCGGAGCAAGAGACCCAGTACTTC.

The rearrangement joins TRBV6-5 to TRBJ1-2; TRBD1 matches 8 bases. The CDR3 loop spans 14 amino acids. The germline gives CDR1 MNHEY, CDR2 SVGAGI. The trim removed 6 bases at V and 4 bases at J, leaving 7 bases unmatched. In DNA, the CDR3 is TGTGCCAGCAGGCTGACAGGGGACAGCTATGGCTACACCTTC. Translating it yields CASRLTGDSYGYTF.

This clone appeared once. The CDR3 reads CASRGLAGYSSYNEQFF. For the CDR3, the DNA is TGTGCCAGCAGGGGACTAGCGGGATATAGTTCCTACAATGAGCAGTTCTTC. The V and J genes are TRBV28 and TRBJ2-1; 13 nucleotides match TRBD2. The CDR3 is made up of 17 amino acids. The trim removed 6 bases at V and 1 base at J, leaving 6 bases unmatched. Germline-derived CDR1 and CDR2 are MDHEN and SYDVKM. Full variable domain (rest looked up from reference TRBV28 and TRBJ2-1): DVKVTQSSRYLVKRTGEKVFLECVQDMDHENMFWYRQDPGLGLRLIYFSYDVKMKEKGDIPEGYSVSREKKERFSLILESASTNQTSMYLCASRGLAGYSSYNEQFFGPGTRLTVL.

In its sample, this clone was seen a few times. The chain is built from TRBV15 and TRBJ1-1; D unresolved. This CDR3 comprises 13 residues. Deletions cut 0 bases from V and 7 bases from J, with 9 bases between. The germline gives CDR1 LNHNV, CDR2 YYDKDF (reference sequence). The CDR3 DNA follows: TGTGCCACCAGCAGAGATGTGCCGAGTGAAGCTTTCTTT. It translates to CATSRDVPSEAFF.

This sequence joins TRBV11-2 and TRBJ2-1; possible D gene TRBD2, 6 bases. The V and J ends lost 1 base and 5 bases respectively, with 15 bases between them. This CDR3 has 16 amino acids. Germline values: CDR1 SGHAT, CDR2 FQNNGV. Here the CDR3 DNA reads TGTGCCAGCAGCTTAGTGGTGGGCGGGGCGAACAATGAGCAGTTCTTC. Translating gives CASSLVVGGANNEQFF. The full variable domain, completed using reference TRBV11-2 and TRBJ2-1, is EAGVAQSPRYKIIEKRQSVAFWCNPISGHATLYWYQQILGQGPKLLIQFQNNGVVDDSQLPKDRFSAERLKGVDSTLKIQPAKLEDSAVYLCASSLVVGGANNEQFFGPGTRLTVL.

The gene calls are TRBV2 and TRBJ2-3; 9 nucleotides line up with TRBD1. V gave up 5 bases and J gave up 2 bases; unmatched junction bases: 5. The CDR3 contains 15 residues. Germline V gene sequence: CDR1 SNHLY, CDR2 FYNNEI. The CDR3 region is CASSKTGGNTDTQYF. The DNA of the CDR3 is TGTGCCAGCAGTAAGACAGGGGGGAACACAGATACGCAGTATTTT.

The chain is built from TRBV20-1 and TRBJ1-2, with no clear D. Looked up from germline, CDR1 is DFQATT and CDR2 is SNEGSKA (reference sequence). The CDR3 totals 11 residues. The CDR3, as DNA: TGCGGAAGAAGTGTTAACTATGGCTACACCTTC. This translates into CGRSVNYGYTF.

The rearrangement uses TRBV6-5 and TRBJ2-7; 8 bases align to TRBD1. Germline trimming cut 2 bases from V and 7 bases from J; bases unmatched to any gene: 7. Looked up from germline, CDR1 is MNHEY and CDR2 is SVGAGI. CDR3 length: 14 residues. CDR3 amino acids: CASSYGQGAGEQYF. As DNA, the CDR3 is TGTGCCAGCAGTTACGGTCAGGGGGCGGGTGAGCAGTACTTC.

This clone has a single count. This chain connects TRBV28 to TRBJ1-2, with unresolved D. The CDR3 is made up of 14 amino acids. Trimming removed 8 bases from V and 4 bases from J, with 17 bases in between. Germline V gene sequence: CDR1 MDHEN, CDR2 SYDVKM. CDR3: CASGSLESPYGYTF. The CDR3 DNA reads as TGTGCCAGCGGAAGCTTGGAGAGCCCCTATGGCTACACCTTC.

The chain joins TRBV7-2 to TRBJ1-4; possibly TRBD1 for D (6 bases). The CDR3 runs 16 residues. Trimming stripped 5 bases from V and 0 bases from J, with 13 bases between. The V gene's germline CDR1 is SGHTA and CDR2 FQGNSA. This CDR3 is CASSPDRGTTNEKLFF. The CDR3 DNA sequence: TGTGCCAGCAGCCCGGACAGAGGGACAACTAATGAAAAACTGTTTTTT.